These 17 T cell receptor beta chains were all obtained from the same sample, sequenced in a study of blood T cell repertoires in COVID-19. The table came from immunoSEQ multiplex PCR; TCRdb's copy has only in-frame clones and leaves some out. The sample shows 400,000 to 500,000 clones, approximately 90% of them seen only once. The sample comprised peripheral blood. The receptors stem from a woman aged 25-40 years with active or convalescent COVID-19.

The chain uses TRBV6-1 and TRBJ2-5; TRBD1 is a possible D gene (6 bases). Germline CDR1 and CDR2: MNHNS and SASEGT. CDR3 length equals 15 residues. Trimming pared 3 bases from V and 4 bases from J, leaving 15 bases between. CDR3 in DNA: TGTGCCAGCAGTGATCTTACAGGGTCCCGAGAGACCCAGTACTTC. Amino acids: CASSDLTGSRETQYF.

The chain combines TRBV12-3 or TRBV12-4 with TRBJ1-1; D uncertain. V was shortened by 4 bases and J by 1 base, with 7 bases between the two germline ends. The CDR3 spans 13 residues. CDR3 protein: CASSYGRNTEAFF. The CDR3 DNA is TGTGCCAGCAGTTATGGGAGGAACACTGAAGCTTTCTTT.

This chain joins TRBV27 and TRBJ1-4; D possibly corresponds to TRBD1 (5 bases). Looked up from germline, CDR1 is MNHEY and CDR2 is SMNVEV (reference sequence). This CDR3 contains 13 residues. Trimming took off 3 bases at V and 5 bases at J, with 7 bases between the two ends. CDR3 in DNA: TGTGCCAGCAGTTTGACAGCGAATGAAAAACTGTTTTTT. This translates into CASSLTANEKLFF.

Comments on this clone: Sequence at one end of the junction differs from germline and may be a read error. The chain links TRBV4-1 to TRBJ2-4; TRBD2 is a possible D gene (7 bases). The CDR3 length is 18 residues. Germline lookup yields CDR1 MGHRA and CDR2 YSYEKL. The CDR3 nucleotides are TGCGCCAGCAGTCAAGATCAGCGGGACAAAGTAGCCAAAAACATTCAGTACTTC. Its protein is CASSQDQRDKVAKNIQYF.

The V and J genes are TRBV5-1 and TRBJ2-7; 8 bases align to TRBD1. Germline V lookup: CDR1 SGHRS, CDR2 YFSETQ. The CDR3 loop spans 15 amino acids. Losses at the gene ends were 3 bases for V and 2 bases for J; bases not matched to a gene: 7. CDR3 sequence: CASSSNPGQAYEQYF. CDR3 sequence (DNA): TGCGCCAGCAGCTCGAACCCGGGACAGGCCTACGAGCAGTACTTC.

The chain couples TRBV10-1 to TRBJ2-7; a weak D match, TRBD1 (7 bases). V lost 6 bases to trimming and J lost 4 bases, with 13 bases between them. Per the germline V gene, CDR1 is WNHNN and CDR2 is SYGVQD (reference sequence). This CDR3 has 13 amino acids. CDR3 in amino acids: CASSPTGRYEQYF. The DNA for the CDR3 is TGCGCCAGCAGCCCGACAGGGAGGTACGAGCAGTACTTC.

Only one count was recorded for this clone. V is TRBV9 and J is TRBJ2-7; TRBD1 aligns across 9 bases. The germline V gene encodes CDR1 SGDLS and CDR2 YYNGEE. V gave up 0 bases and J gave up 1 base; unmatched junction bases: 14. The CDR3 is made up of 19 amino acids. The CDR3 region has the DNA TGTGCCAGCAGCGTAGCCCCCGGGACAGGGATTGCAGGGTCCTACGAGCAGTACTTC. Protein sequence: CASSVAPGTGIAGSYEQYF. Full variable domain (rest looked up from reference TRBV9 and TRBJ2-7): DSGVTQTPKHLITATGQRVTLRCSPRSGDLSVYWYQQSLDQGLQFLIQYYNGEERAKGNILERFSAQQFPDLHSELNLSSLELGDSALYFCASSVAPGTGIAGSYEQYFGPGTRLTVT.

Here the CDR3 DNA reads TGTGCCAGCTCACCACCGGGAGGGGGGAACACTGAAGCTTTCTTT. This gives the protein CASSPPGGGNTEAFF. The chain is built from TRBV18 and TRBJ1-1; D may be TRBD1 (6 bases). Trimming pared 0 bases from V and 1 base from J, leaving 9 bases between. Germline V gene data show CDR1 as KGHSH and CDR2 as LQKENI. The CDR3 has 15 residues.

This clone has just a few counts. V gene TRBV6-5 combines with J gene TRBJ1-4; D remains ambiguous. CDR1 and CDR2 from the germline V gene are MNHEY and SVGAGI. The CDR3 totals 12 residues. V gave up 7 bases and J gave up 6 bases, with 9 bases separating them. The CDR3 spells CASIGGYEKLFF. CDR3 in DNA: TGTGCCAGCATTGGAGGCTATGAAAAACTGTTTTTT.

CDR3 protein: CASTGTGGTDTQYF. DNA for the CDR3: TGTGCCAGTACTGGGACAGGGGGGACAGATACGCAGTATTTT. V is TRBV19 and J is TRBJ2-3; 11 nucleotides line up with TRBD1. The CDR3 length is 14 residues. Germline V CDR1 and CDR2: LNHDA, SQIVND (reference sequence). Trimming took 7 bases from V and 3 from J; bases not matched to a gene: 3.

This sequence joins TRBV6-1 and TRBJ1-4; 8 bases agree with TRBD1. With 1 base clipped from V and 6 bases from J, the junction kept 1 base outside the gene matches. The germline V gene encodes CDR1 MNHNS and CDR2 SASEGT. CDR3 size: 14 residues. This CDR3 is CASSEVGQDEKLFF. The CDR3 DNA follows: TGTGCCAGCAGTGAAGTGGGACAGGATGAAAAACTGTTTTTT.

The J gene is TRBJ2-3, the V gene TRBV5-1, with D uncertain. The CDR3 is 12 residues long. Trimming cost V 4 bases and J 5 bases, with 8 bases left between them. Germline CDR1 SGHRS, CDR2 YFSETQ. As DNA, the CDR3 is TGCGCCAGCAGCCCAGGTCAAGATACGCAGTATTTT. Protein: CASSPGQDTQYF. The full variable domain, rest sourced from reference TRBV5-1 and TRBJ2-3, is KAGVTQTPRYLIKTRGQQVTLSCSPISGHRSVSWYQQTPGQGLQFLFEYFSETQRNKGNFPGRFSGRQFSNSRSEMNVSTLELGDSALYLCASSPGQDTQYFGPGTRLTVL.

V and J are TRBV27 and TRBJ1-2, with 9 bases matching TRBD1. Germline CDR1 is MNHEY and CDR2 is SMNVEV (reference sequence). CDR3 length: 15 amino acids. Unmatched junction bases numbered 7, after V lost 4 bases and J lost 4 bases. In DNA, the CDR3 is TGTGCCAGCAGTTCGCGGACAGGGGAAACCTATGGCTACACCTTC. Its protein is CASSSRTGETYGYTF.

The count of this clone is one. The V call is TRBV4-1, the J call TRBJ2-1; D not certain. Germline assignment: CDR1 MGHRA and CDR2 YSYEKL. The ends were cut back, 4 bases at V and 8 bases at J, with 9 bases in the middle. This CDR3 is 12 amino acids long. The CDR3 is CASSLSRDEQFF. The CDR3 nucleotides are TGCGCCAGCAGCCTCAGTCGGGATGAGCAGTTCTTC.

This chain connects TRBV19 to TRBJ2-3; TRBD2 might be the D (6 bases). Germline V CDR1 and CDR2: LNHDA, SQIVND (reference sequence). This CDR3 has 16 amino acids. V was clipped by 2 bases and J by 2 bases, with 14 bases between them. CDR3 nucleotides: TGTGCCAGTAGTATAAGTCAACTAGCCAACACAGATACGCAGTATTTT. Its protein is CASSISQLANTDTQYF.

This chain joins TRBV7-9 and TRBJ2-3; 7 positions match TRBD1. The germline V gene has CDR1 SEHNR and CDR2 FQNEAQ (reference sequence). V dropped 4 bases and J dropped 7; count of bases not matched to a gene: 2. The CDR3 has 12 residues. The CDR3 region has the DNA TGTGCCAGCAGCTGGGGACAGAATACGCAGTATTTT. Its protein product is CASSWGQNTQYF.

This clone was found a few times. The chain has TRBV29-1 and TRBJ2-3; 8 bases match TRBD2. The ends lost 3 bases at V and 8 bases at J; junction bases unmatched: 1. Per germline, CDR1 SQVTM and CDR2 ANQGSEA. This CDR3 has 11 amino acids. The CDR3 here is CSVDTSGTQYF. The CDR3 region has the DNA TGCAGCGTTGATACTAGCGGTACGCAGTATTTT.